The T cell receptor beta chain under discussion was sequenced for a study of blood T cell repertoires in COVID-19. Study context: Whether acute or convalescent, the COVID-19 samples came from the United States, Italy and Spain. Sources were T cells, B-cell-depleted T cells, or PBMCs; the material itself was cDNA or gDNA.

Per the original methods: Estimates of nucleated cell counts were drawn from the amplification of reference gene primers. TCRdb's table, derived via immunoSEQ multiplex PCR, lists solely in-frame clones and lacks some. V, J and clone size reflect that table, while D and trimming were determined from the DNA. The sample contains 50,000 to 75,000 clones, around 80% of which appear only once. Germline V lookup: CDR1 SGHRS, CDR2 YFSETQ. The CDR3 loop spans 14 amino acids. J was trimmed by 4 bases and V by 2 bases; bases with no gene match: 1. Sequencing was done on a sample of peripheral blood. This clonotype originated in a man aged 55 to 70 with acute or convalescent COVID-19. This chain joins TRBV5-1 and TRBJ2-5; 11 positions match TRBD2. The CDR3 spells CASSFTSGRETQYF. In DNA, the CDR3 is TGCGCCAGCAGCTTCACTAGCGGGAGAGAGACCCAGTACTTC.